Listed below are T cell receptor beta chains from one sample, sequenced in a study of blood T cell repertoires in COVID-19. The assay was immunoSEQ multiplex PCR, and TCRdb's table has in-frame clones only and misses some. The sample consists of about 330,000 clones, more than 70% of them appearing once. The sequenced material came from PBMCs or T cells enriched from blood (not recorded which). These receptors were collected from a woman aged 30 to 39 who had recovered from COVID-19. CDR3s include the opening cysteine and the closing phenylalanine or tryptophan. A D gene is named only where the DNA matches it firmly. Size is omitted from some rows. Given values are once, few, many or a class for expanded clones.

D | J | size | length | V | CDR3 | DNA
TRBD1 | TRBJ1-2 | - | 15 | TRBV5-1 | CASSLGQGEPYGYTF | TGCGCCAGCAGCTTGGGACAGGGGGAGCCCTATGGCTACACCTTC
TRBD2 | TRBJ2-1 | once | 18 | TRBV18 | CASSPPVGLADSYNEQFF | TGTGCCAGCTCACCACCGGTCGGCCTAGCGGACTCCTACAATGAGCAGTTCTTC
- | TRBJ2-3 | - | 12 | TRBV30 | CAWSVRADTQYF | TGTGCCTGGAGCGTCAGGGCAGATACGCAGTATTTT
TRBD2 | TRBJ2-5 | - | 13 | TRBV4-1 | CASSRTSEETQYF | TGCGCCAGCAGCCGGACTAGCGAGGAGACCCAGTACTTC
- | TRBJ1-2 | - | 13 | TRBV21-1 | CASSKDSPYGYTF | TGTGCCAGCAGCAAAGACAGTCCGTATGGCTACACCTTC
- | TRBJ2-1 | - | 16 | TRBV13 | CASSLTGTPTYNEQFF | TGTGCCAGCAGCTTAACAGGCACACCCACTTACAATGAGCAGTTCTTC
- | TRBJ1-1 | few | 14 | TRBV28 | CASSSVPGVTEAFF | TGTGCCAGCAGTTCAGTCCCAGGGGTTACTGAAGCTTTCTTT
TRBD1 | TRBJ1-1 | - | 14 | TRBV19 | CASRGDRDFTEAFF | TGTGCCAGTAGGGGGGACAGGGACTTCACTGAAGCTTTCTTT
TRBD1 | TRBJ1-1 | - | 15 | TRBV6-1 | CASSVWTGANTEAFF | TGTGCCAGCAGTGTATGGACAGGGGCGAACACTGAAGCTTTCTTT
- | TRBJ1-1 | - | 14 | TRBV19 | CASSIREGLAEAFF | TGTGCCAGTAGTATCCGGGAGGGCTTGGCTGAAGCTTTCTTT
- | TRBJ2-5 | few | 14 | TRBV6-5 | CAGGDRPEGETQYF | TGTGCCGGAGGAGACAGGCCCGAAGGAGAGACCCAGTACTTC
TRBD2 | TRBJ2-3 | - | 19 | TRBV5-1 | CASSWEGRSTVVGTDTQYF | TGCGCCAGCAGCTGGGAGGGACGATCGACCGTGGTCGGCACAGATACGCAGTATTTT
- | TRBJ2-7 | once | 13 | TRBV7-9 | CASSLQVSYEQYF | TGTGCCAGCAGCTTACAGGTATCTTACGAGCAGTACTTC
TRBD1 | TRBJ1-6 | - | 17 | TRBV18 | CASSRTASGTGNSPLHF | TGTGCCAGCTCACGCACCGCTTCTGGGACAGGGAATTCACCCCTCCACTTT
- | TRBJ1-1 | - | 11 | TRBV2 | CASNSYLEAFF | TGTGCCAGTAATTCCTACCTTGAAGCTTTCTTT
TRBD1 | TRBJ2-1 | - | 15 | TRBV2 | CASSDEGADYNEQFF | TGTGCCAGCAGTGATGAGGGGGCCGACTACAATGAGCAGTTCTTC
- | TRBJ2-1 | - | 13 | TRBV11-3 | CASSLDRRGGQFF | TGTGCCAGCAGCTTAGATAGGAGAGGGGGGCAGTTCTTC
- | TRBJ1-6 | - | 15 | TRBV28 | CASGEGVAYNSPLHF | TGTGCCAGCGGGGAGGGAGTAGCCTATAATTCACCCCTCCACTTT
TRBD2 | TRBJ2-1 | - | 14 | TRBV9 | CASSASGGYNEQFF | TGTGCCAGCAGCGCTAGCGGGGGGTACAATGAGCAGTTCTTC
- | TRBJ2-1 | - | 13 | TRBV12-3/TRBV12-4 | CASSFRGYNEQFF | TGTGCCAGCAGTTTTCGCGGGTACAATGAGCAGTTCTTC
- | TRBJ2-7 | - | 13 | TRBV2 | CASSSSGHYEQYF | TGTGCCAGCAGTAGTAGCGGACACTACGAGCAGTACTTC
TRBD1 | TRBJ1-2 | - | 13 | TRBV3-1/TRBV3-2 | CASRPGTGLGYTF | TGTGCCAGCAGGCCCGGGACAGGGCTTGGCTACACCTTC
- | TRBJ1-2 | - | 14 | TRBV7-2 | CASSPRGRVGGYTF | TGTGCCAGCAGCCCCCGTGGGAGGGTTGGTGGCTACACCTTC
TRBD1 | TRBJ1-4 | - | 15 | TRBV18 | CASSPGQGVGEKLFF | TGTGCCAGCTCACCGGGACAGGGGGTCGGTGAAAAACTGTTTTTT
TRBD2 | TRBJ2-3 | - | 15 | TRBV7-2 | CASSLGLTSGDTQYF | TGTGCCAGCAGCTTAGGCCTGACTAGCGGAGATACGCAGTATTTT
TRBD1 | TRBJ1-5 | - | 15 | TRBV7-9 | CASSPGDSGNQPQHF | TGTGCCAGCAGCCCAGGGGACAGCGGCAATCAGCCCCAGCATTTT
- | TRBJ1-4 | - | 16 | TRBV5-6 | CASSFDPGESSGKLFF | TGTGCCAGCAGCTTCGACCCCGGTGAAAGCTCGGGGAAACTGTTTTTT
- | TRBJ2-2 | - | 16 | TRBV30 | CAWRSWRVLDTGELFF | TGTGCCTGGAGATCGTGGAGGGTTTTAGACACCGGGGAGCTGTTTTTT
- | TRBJ1-5 | - | 15 | TRBV19 | CASSTPSYSNQPQHF | TGTGCCAGTAGCACACCTAGTTATAGCAATCAGCCCCAGCATTTT
- | TRBJ2-5 | - | 14 | TRBV4-1 | CASSLGQLQETQYF | TGCGCCAGCAGCCTAGGACAGCTCCAAGAGACCCAGTACTTC
- | TRBJ2-5 | - | 17 | TRBV5-1 | CASSLEPLGGHQETQYF | TGCGCCAGCAGCTTGGAACCCTTGGGGGGACACCAAGAGACCCAGTACTTC
- | TRBJ1-2 | - | 15 | TRBV7-3 | CASSDRGGERGGYTF | TGTGCCAGCAGCGATCGGGGAGGGGAAAGGGGTGGCTACACCTTC
- | TRBJ1-2 | - | 14 | TRBV12-5 | CASGLGRGLFGYTF | TGTGCTAGTGGTTTGGGGAGAGGGTTGTTTGGCTACACCTTC
- | TRBJ2-7 | - | 11 | TRBV21-1 | CASSLPYEQYF | TGTGCCAGCAGCCTACCCTACGAGCAGTACTTC
TRBD2 | TRBJ2-1 | - | 17 | TRBV9 | CASSRGLAGFPYNEQFF | TGTGCCAGCAGCAGGGGACTAGCGGGCTTCCCCTACAATGAGCAGTTCTTC
TRBD1 | TRBJ1-5 | - | 16 | TRBV3-1/TRBV3-2 | CASSQSPGQENQPQHF | TGTGCCAGCAGCCAAAGTCCAGGACAGGAGAATCAGCCCCAGCATTTT
TRBD2 | TRBJ2-2 | - | 17 | TRBV27 | CASSLFSSGGWTGELFF | TGTGCCAGCAGTTTATTTTCCAGCGGGGGGTGGACCGGGGAGCTGTTTTTT
- | TRBJ2-7 | - | 15 | TRBV4-2 | CASSQVGVAGYEQYF | TGTGCCAGCAGCCAAGTGGGCGTGGCGGGTTACGAGCAGTACTTC
TRBD2 | TRBJ2-3 | - | 15 | TRBV5-1 | CASSFGLAGADTQYF | TGCGCCAGCAGCTTCGGACTAGCGGGGGCAGATACGCAGTATTTT
TRBD1 | TRBJ2-1 | - | 14 | TRBV3-1/TRBV3-2 | CASSQDRVYNEQFF | TGTGCCAGCAGCCAGGACAGGGTTTACAATGAGCAGTTCTTC
TRBD2 | TRBJ2-2 | - | 17 | TRBV27 | CASGKLAGGSRTGELFF | TGTGCCAGCGGGAAGTTAGCGGGGGGCAGTCGTACCGGGGAGCTGTTTTTT
- | TRBJ2-7 | once | 15 | TRBV15 | CATSRDLAESYEQYF | TGTGCCACCAGCAGAGATCTCGCTGAGTCCTACGAGCAGTACTTC
- | TRBJ2-7 | once | 14 | TRBV28 | CASSLAGTVYEQYF | TGTGCCAGCAGTTTAGCCGGGACTGTCTACGAGCAGTACTTC
TRBD1 | TRBJ2-7 | - | 15 | TRBV28 | CASSTRTGGFDEQYF | TGTGCCAGCAGTACCAGGACAGGGGGCTTCGACGAGCAGTACTTC
TRBD1 | TRBJ1-1 | - | 13 | TRBV18 | CASATGEHTEAFF | TGTGCCAGCGCTACAGGGGAGCACACTGAAGCTTTCTTT
TRBD2 | TRBJ2-5 | - | 19 | TRBV7-9 | CASSLGSGGALKSGETQYF | TGTGCCAGCAGCTTAGGTAGCGGGGGAGCTCTCAAATCGGGGGAGACCCAGTACTTC
- | TRBJ2-3 | few | 11 | TRBV4-1 | CAAAGADTQYF | TGCGCCGCGGCCGGGGCAGATACGCAGTATTTT
- | TRBJ2-2 | - | 15 | TRBV11-2 | CASSLGRGSAGELFF | TGTGCCAGCAGCTTAGGACGAGGTAGCGCCGGGGAGCTGTTTTTT
- | TRBJ1-1 | - | 15 | TRBV10-3 | CAISGGGRQDTEAFF | TGTGCCATCAGTGGGGGGGGGCGTCAAGACACTGAAGCTTTCTTT